These 19 T cell receptor beta chains share one sample of origin, sequenced in a study of response to subunit inactivated influenza vaccine. Each CDR3 protein gets one entry after TCRdb re-called the RT-PCR reads with MiXCR. The repertoire has a few hundred thousand distinct CDR3 sequences, roughly 10% of them found once; the top ten carry approximately 11%. The data also belong to a second study, concerning T cells expressing NK-cell markers. From that study: It was by 5'RACE template switching with UMIs that TCR beta cDNA was made.

Material: PBMCs from blood, obtained on the day of vaccination. The receptors were gathered from a man in his fifties or sixties who received an inactivated influenza vaccine.

V usage is TRBV20-1 and J usage is TRBJ2-1, with 7 nucleotides matching TRBD1. Germline V gene data show CDR1 as DFQATT and CDR2 as SNEGSKA (reference sequence). V shed 0 bases, J shed 6 bases, and the junction held 8 bases outside the gene matches. This CDR3 spans 15 amino acids. The CDR3 region is CSARDQGQHRNEQFF. DNA for the CDR3: TGCAGTGCTAGAGATCAGGGACAGCATCGCAATGAGCAGTTCTTC.

This clonotype was seen ten or more times. The chain links TRBV5-1 to TRBJ1-1; D not resolved. This CDR3 is built from 15 residues. The germline V gene has CDR1 SGHRS and CDR2 YFSETQ. With 6 bases removed from V and 1 base from J, the gap between germline ends came to 16 bases. CDR3 region: CASILGGGRNTEAFF. The DNA of the CDR3 is TGCGCCAGCATCCTTGGTGGAGGGAGGAACACTGAAGCTTTCTTT.

This clonotype was counted many times. The rearrangement uses TRBV4-1 and TRBJ2-2; perhaps TRBD2 as D (6 bases). The V and J ends lost 5 bases and 1 base respectively, with 14 bases between them. CDR1 is MGHRA, CDR2 YSYEKL, per germline. This CDR3 is 16 amino acids long. CDR3 amino acids: CASSATSRWNTGELFF. For the CDR3, the DNA is TGCGCCAGCAGCGCTACTAGCCGATGGAACACCGGGGAGCTGTTTTTT.

Only a few counts were recorded for this clonotype. The V call is TRBV12-3 or TRBV12-4, the J call TRBJ1-2; the match to TRBD1 covers 11 bases. The CDR3 covers 15 residues. Trimming at V came to 5 bases and at J to 7 bases, leaving 9 bases not matched to a gene. The CDR3 DNA reads TGTGCCAGCAGTACCCGGACAGGGGGCGCCTCTGGCTACACCTTC. Amino acids: CASSTRTGGASGYTF.

This clonotype was found a few times. This sequence joins TRBV25-1 and TRBJ2-7, with D tentatively TRBD2 (6 bases). The CDR3 covers 16 residues. V was cut by 3 bases and J by 5 bases, with 20 bases left in between. Germline values: CDR1 MGHDK, CDR2 SYGVNS. The CDR3 DNA reads as TGTGCCAGCAGTGAGTTAGGCGGGGAGGCTCTGGACGAGCAGTACTTC. Protein product: CASSELGGEALDEQYF.

The V and J genes are TRBV28 and TRBJ2-3; the match to TRBD2 covers 13 bases. This CDR3 has 19 residues. The germline V gene encodes CDR1 MDHEN and CDR2 SYDVKM. V was pared by 6 bases and J by 5 bases, with 17 bases of the junction left unmatched. The CDR3: CASSPLGELAGGPRDTQYF. The CDR3 DNA follows: TGTGCCAGCAGCCCTTTGGGGGAACTAGCGGGAGGGCCTAGAGATACGCAGTATTTT. The full variable domain, rest sourced from reference TRBV28 and TRBJ2-3, is DVKVTQSSRYLVKRTGEKVFLECVQDMDHENMFWYRQDPGLGLRLIYFSYDVKMKEKGDIPEGYSVSREKKERFSLILESASTNQTSMYLCASSPLGELAGGPRDTQYFGPGTRLTVL.

This rearrangement joins TRBV2 to TRBJ2-7; 11 bases are shared with TRBD2. Per the germline V gene, CDR1 is SNHLY and CDR2 is FYNNEI. The CDR3 runs to 24 residues. Trimming removed 3 bases from V and 4 bases from J; junction bases left unmatched: 32. The CDR3 bases are TGTGCCAGCAGTGATTTCCTTATCGGGGAACGTATTCGGCTACTAGCGGGAGTTCGTTACGAGCAGTACTTC. As protein: CASSDFLIGERIRLLAGVRYEQYF.

This clonotype was counted between two and nine times. Here the CDR3 reads CASSQEITSNEQFF. In DNA form, the CDR3 reads TGCGCCAGCAGCCAAGAAATCACCAGCAATGAGCAGTTCTTC. This rearrangement joins TRBV4-3 to TRBJ2-1; D unclear. The ends were cut back, 0 bases at V and 6 bases at J, with 9 bases in the middle. Germline values: CDR1 LGHNA, CDR2 YSLEER. This CDR3 contains 14 residues.

The chain joins TRBV12-3 or TRBV12-4 to TRBJ2-1, with a tentative D call TRBD1 (5 bases). The CDR3 contains 12 residues. Deletions cut 2 bases from V and 8 bases from J, with 7 bases between. CDR3 in DNA: TGTGCCAGCAGTTTAAACAGGCATGAGCAGTTCTTC. Translation gives CASSLNRHEQFF.

This clonotype was seen more than once but under ten times. The chain links TRBV4-2 to TRBJ2-3, with 12 positions matching TRBD2. J was trimmed by 4 bases and V by 3 bases; bases with no gene match: 5. The CDR3 is 16 residues long. The germline V gene has CDR1 LGHNA and CDR2 YNFKEQ. The CDR3 DNA sequence: TGTGCCAGCAGCCATGACCTAGCGGGGGGGCCAGATACGCAGTATTTT. It yields the protein CASSHDLAGGPDTQYF.

The chain combines TRBV30 with TRBJ1-2; D unresolved. Per germline, CDR1 GTSNPN and CDR2 SVGIG (reference sequence). CDR3 length equals 11 residues. Trimming took off 4 bases at V and 4 bases at J, with 7 bases between the two ends. Here the CDR3 reads CAWISPYGYTF. The CDR3 DNA is TGTGCCTGGATCTCTCCCTATGGCTACACCTTC.

This clonotype has only a few counts. J is TRBJ2-7 and V is TRBV4-1; tentative D call: TRBD1 (5 bases). Looked up from germline, CDR1 is MGHRA and CDR2 is YSYEKL. CDR3 length: 15 amino acids. V was clipped by 1 base and J by 2 bases, with 12 bases between them. The CDR3 nucleotides read TGCGCCAGCAGCCAAGGGTTACAGGCGCCCTACGAGCAGTACTTC. Protein product: CASSQGLQAPYEQYF.

In its sample, this clonotype was seen a few times. This chain uses TRBV12-3 or TRBV12-4 with TRBJ2-5; TRBD2 is a possible D gene (5 bases). The CDR3 runs 16 residues. V lost 5 bases and J 4 bases, leaving 20 bases between the germline ends. CDR3 DNA: TGTGCCAGCAGTCCCTTTGACTCTCTAGGGAGAGAGACCCAGTACTTC. It yields the protein CASSPFDSLGRETQYF.

The J gene is TRBJ2-1, the V gene TRBV28; 12 bases line up with TRBD2. CDR1 and CDR2 from the germline V gene are MDHEN and SYDVKM. V trimming: 3 bases; J trimming: 8 bases; junction bases outside the gene matches: 8. CDR3 length: 16 residues. The CDR3 DNA follows: TGTGCCAGCAGTTTCGCTAGCGGGGGGGCCGGGGATGAGCAGTTCTTC. This sequence encodes CASSFASGGAGDEQFF.

The rearrangement joins TRBV5-5 to TRBJ2-7; 8 nucleotides line up with TRBD2. V was pared by 4 bases and J by 7 bases, with 16 bases of the junction left unmatched. The CDR3 length is 16 residues. CDR1 is SGHKS, CDR2 YYEKEE, per germline (reference sequence). The CDR3: CASSNLLGGGPGEQYF. DNA of the CDR3: TGTGCCAGCAGCAACCTTCTTGGCGGGGGGCCTGGGGAGCAGTACTTC.

This clonotype was seen at least ten times. The chain carries TRBV7-2 and TRBJ1-1; D possibly corresponds to TRBD1 (5 bases). This CDR3 has 17 amino acids. Between the trimmed V and J ends, which lost 5 bases and 4 bases, there was a span of 23 bases. Germline CDR1 reads SGHTA; CDR2 reads FQGNSA. CDR3 DNA sequence: TGTGCCAGCAGCCCAGGAAGCGGTGGGGCAGTTAGCACTGAAGCTTTCTTT. It codes for CASSPGSGGAVSTEAFF. The full variable domain, rest sourced from reference TRBV7-2 and TRBJ1-1, is GAGVSQSPSNKVTEKGKDVELRCDPISGHTALYWYRQSLGQGLEFLIYFQGNSAPDKSGLPSDRFSAERTGGSVSTLTIQRTQQEDSAVYLCASSPGSGGAVSTEAFFGQGTRLTVV.

This clonotype was seen a few times. J is TRBJ2-2 and V is TRBV6-2 or TRBV6-3; D might be TRBD2 (5 bases). Trimming shortened V by 6 bases and J by 7 bases, and 15 bases separated the two germline ends. The germline gives CDR1 MNHEY, CDR2 SVGEGT. The CDR3 covers 14 residues. DNA for the CDR3: TGTGCCAGCAGCCGCGGACTCGAGGGCGGGGAGCTGTTTTTT. Translating it yields CASSRGLEGGELFF.

The chain recombines TRBV20-1 with TRBJ2-5; 7 nucleotides line up with TRBD1. The CDR3 has 14 amino acids. In germline, CDR1 is DFQATT, CDR2 SNEGSKA (reference sequence). The V gene end was trimmed by 6 bases and the J gene end by 2 bases; junction bases not matched to a gene: 9. The chain's CDR3 is CSAQTGQVQETQYF. The CDR3 coding sequence is TGCAGTGCACAAACCGGACAGGTGCAAGAGACCCAGTACTTC.

The chain employs TRBV9 and TRBJ2-1; TRBD1 agrees at 9 bases. Germline V lookup: CDR1 SGDLS, CDR2 YYNGEE. J gave up 3 bases and V 3 bases, and 7 bases lay outside the gene matches. The length of the CDR3 is 16 residues. The CDR3 region is CASSGSRTGDYNEQFF. Here the CDR3 DNA reads TGTGCCAGCAGCGGGAGTCGGACAGGGGACTACAATGAGCAGTTCTTC.